This T cell receptor beta chain was captured in a study of T-cell reconstitution after alpha-beta-depleted transplantation in children. General study results and limits: Day-60 TCRbeta diversity that was high in some patients was derived from surviving recipient T cells and thymic progenitors. As was reported, about two months after transplant, alpha-beta T cells came from several hundred expanded graft clones. Newly generated T cells supplied most T-cell counts and diversity one year post-transplant.

TCRbeta library preparation incorporated unique molecular identifiers. TCRdb ran MiXCR on the PCR reads and lists one entry per CDR3 protein. The table includes about 500,000 distinct CDR3 sequences, roughly 11% detected once. V lost 4 bases to trimming and J lost 5 bases, with 8 bases between them. Germline V lookup: CDR1 MNHNS, CDR2 SASEGT. CDR3 length: 12 amino acids. This clonotype was seen a handful of times. Its antigen is still unknown. The origin of this receptor is a female patient between 2 and 15 years old who had a stem cell transplant for aplastic anemia, so the T cells may come from the graft donor. The chain has TRBV6-1 and TRBJ2-5; D call uncertain. The sample was PBMCs, mostly from graft donor cells, taken 180 days after TCRalphabeta/CD19-depleted stem cell transplant. As DNA, the CDR3 is TGTGCCAGCAGTGCCGGAGAGGAGACCCAGTACTTC. Its protein is CASSAGEETQYF.